This is a list of T cell receptor beta chains from one sample in a study of blood T cell repertoires in COVID-19. TCRdb keeps only in-frame clones here, not all; method: immunoSEQ multiplex PCR. The data contain approximately 260,000 clones, 75% to 90% of them singletons. Sequencing was carried out using peripheral blood. These receptor sequences come from a woman aged 55-69 years with active or convalescent COVID-19. Both conserved end residues are part of each CDR3. Each record gives: J gene, V gene, D gene, clone size, CDR3 DNA, CDR3 protein. The D gene is left open where the match is weak. Size is omitted from some rows. Given values are once, few, many or a class for expanded clones.

j_gene: TRBJ2-3
v_gene: TRBV5-1
d_gene: TRBD1
abundance: .
CDR3nt: TGCGCCAGCAGACCACCTGGGACAGGGAGGCCAACAGATACGCAGTATTTT
CDR3aa: CASRPPGTGRPTDTQYF

j_gene: TRBJ1-3
v_gene: TRBV4-1
d_gene: TRBD1
abundance: .
CDR3nt: TGCGCCAGCAGCCCCACGGGACAGCCGAACACCATATATTTT
CDR3aa: CASSPTGQPNTIYF

j_gene: TRBJ1-3
v_gene: TRBV9
d_gene: .
abundance: .
CDR3nt: TGTGCCAGCAGCCCTTCCACCAGCTCTGGAAACACCATATATTTT
CDR3aa: CASSPSTSSGNTIYF

j_gene: TRBJ1-4
v_gene: TRBV2
d_gene: .
abundance: once
CDR3nt: TGTGCCAGCAGTGAACCCGACAGAACTAATGAAAAACTGTTTTTT
CDR3aa: CASSEPDRTNEKLFF

j_gene: TRBJ1-2
v_gene: TRBV7-2
d_gene: TRBD1
abundance: .
CDR3nt: TGTGCCAGCAGCTTAGCCGGGACAGGGTTCAATGGCTACACCTTC
CDR3aa: CASSLAGTGFNGYTF

j_gene: TRBJ2-1
v_gene: TRBV5-4
d_gene: TRBD2
abundance: .
CDR3nt: TGTGCCAGCAGCCGAGGACTAGCGGGGGGCCAGAGCTCCTACAATGAGCAGTTCTTC
CDR3aa: CASSRGLAGGQSSYNEQFF

j_gene: TRBJ1-4
v_gene: TRBV12-2
d_gene: .
abundance: .
CDR3nt: TGTGCAAGTCCCAGGCGTGGAAGTGAAAAACTGTTTTTT
CDR3aa: CASPRRGSEKLFF

j_gene: TRBJ1-4
v_gene: TRBV6-5
d_gene: TRBD1
abundance: once
CDR3nt: TGTGCCAGCACCCGACAGGGGGCGACTAATGAAAAACTGTTTTTT
CDR3aa: CASTRQGATNEKLFF

j_gene: TRBJ2-3
v_gene: TRBV24-1
d_gene: .
abundance: few
CDR3nt: TGTGCCACCAGTGTGGGAGGCACAGATACGCAGTATTTT
CDR3aa: CATSVGGTDTQYF

j_gene: TRBJ2-1
v_gene: TRBV27
d_gene: .
abundance: .
CDR3nt: TGTGCCAGCAGTTTATGGGGAGGCTACAATGAGCAGTTCTTC
CDR3aa: CASSLWGGYNEQFF